Shown below are 21 T cell receptor beta chains from a single sample sequenced in a study of memory CD4+ T cells and cytomegalovirus serostatus. Libraries were prepared by immunoSEQ multiplex PCR; TCRdb keeps only in-frame clonotypes and omits some of them. The data hold approximately 60,000 clones, with approximately 78% observed a single time. The sort gate was single viable CD3+CD4+CD8-CD45RO+ cells for memory CD4+ T cells. Source material: memory CD4+ T cells from blood. These receptors all come from an adult in good health and CMV-seronegative.

This chain uses TRBV30 with TRBJ2-3; 7 bases are a match to TRBD1. This CDR3 has 18 amino acids. V gave up 6 bases and J gave up 0 bases; unmatched junction bases: 18. Germline CDR1 and CDR2: GTSNPN and SVGIG (reference sequence). The CDR3 here is CACLRDRFSETSTDTQYF. Here the CDR3 DNA reads TGTGCCTGTCTCCGGGACAGATTCAGCGAAACTAGCACAGATACGCAGTATTTT.

The rearrangement uses TRBV6-4 and TRBJ2-7; D unresolved. This CDR3 is 17 amino acids long. V lost 4 bases, J lost 0 bases, and 19 bases lay in between. Germline V gene lookup returns CDR1 MRHNA and CDR2 SNTAGT. Here the CDR3 DNA reads TGTGCCAGCAGTGTCTTCGTCATGAGGCGAACCTCCTACGAGCAGTACTTC. This translates into CASSVFVMRRTSYEQYF.

CDR3 protein: CASSLVTGLEAFF. In DNA, the CDR3 is TGTGCCAGCAGCTTAGTTACAGGGCTCGAAGCTTTCTTT. V usage is TRBV11-2 and J usage is TRBJ1-1, with D possibly TRBD1 on 6 matching bases. This CDR3 region has 13 residues. V was shortened by 1 base and J by 8 bases, with 11 bases between the two germline ends. Germline V gene data show CDR1 as SGHAT and CDR2 as FQNNGV.

This clone was observed a handful of times. The chain employs TRBV7-8 and TRBJ2-1; 8 nucleotides agree with TRBD1. With V trimmed by 1 base and J by 7 bases, 3 bases remained unmatched. Germline-derived CDR1 and CDR2 are SGHVS and FQNEAQ. The CDR3 contains 14 residues. The CDR3, as DNA: TGTGCCAGCAGCTTAGGGACAGGGACGAATGAGCAGTTCTTC. Protein sequence: CASSLGTGTNEQFF.

CDR3: CAWTVLGYEQYF. The CDR3 nucleotides read TGTGCCTGGACCGTACTAGGTTACGAGCAGTACTTC. The chain joins TRBV30 to TRBJ2-7, with D possibly being TRBD2 (5 bases). Trimming took 4 bases from V and 4 from J, leaving 11 bases between them. Germline CDR1 reads GTSNPN; CDR2 reads SVGIG (reference sequence). The CDR3 is 12 residues long.

The rearrangement uses TRBV7-8 and TRBJ1-5; 8 nucleotides agree with TRBD1. The CDR3 consists of 14 residues. The V gene end was trimmed by 5 bases and the J gene end by 8 bases; junction bases not matched to a gene: 8. CDR1 is SGHVS and CDR2 is FQNEAQ in the germline V gene. CDR3 loop: CASSPTGAPEPQHF. The CDR3 nucleotides read TGTGCCAGCAGCCCGACAGGGGCACCAGAGCCCCAGCATTTT.

The chain has TRBV19 and TRBJ2-7, with D perhaps TRBD1 (5 bases). The germline gives CDR1 LNHDA, CDR2 SQIVND (reference sequence). Between the trimmed V and J ends, which lost 5 bases and 0 bases, there was a span of 17 bases. The CDR3 runs 16 residues. The CDR3 loop is CASSRSPQGSSYEQYF. DNA for the CDR3: TGTGCCAGTAGTCGTAGCCCCCAGGGCAGCTCCTACGAGCAGTACTTC.

The chain combines TRBV28 with TRBJ1-1; no definite D call. V lost 1 base to trimming and J lost 1 base, with 13 bases between them. CDR3 length: 16 amino acids. CDR1 is MDHEN and CDR2 is SYDVKM in the germline V gene. The CDR3 protein is CASSLFGRRTNTEAFF. The CDR3, as DNA: TGTGCCAGCAGTTTATTCGGACGGCGGACGAACACTGAAGCTTTCTTT. Supplemented by reference TRBV28 and TRBJ1-1, the full variable domain reads DVKVTQSSRYLVKRTGEKVFLECVQDMDHENMFWYRQDPGLGLRLIYFSYDVKMKEKGDIPEGYSVSREKKERFSLILESASTNQTSMYLCASSLFGRRTNTEAFFGQGTRLTVV.

Comments on this clone: The sample carries other DNA sequences with the same CDR3. This CDR3 reads CASSFGDYGYTF. The CDR3 region has the DNA TGTGCCAGCAGCTTTGGAGACTATGGCTACACCTTC. The chain links TRBV7-9 to TRBJ1-2; D unresolved. The germline CDR1 and CDR2 sequences are SEHNR and FQNEAQ (reference sequence). The CDR3 consists of 12 residues. The V and J ends lost 3 bases and 3 bases respectively, with 5 bases between them.

This clone was seen a handful of times. The rearrangement uses TRBV6-6 and TRBJ1-1, with unresolved D. This CDR3 contains 12 residues. Between the trimmed V and J ends, which lost 5 bases and 6 bases, there was a span of 10 bases. Looked up from germline, CDR1 is MNHNY and CDR2 is SVGAGI (reference sequence). DNA for the CDR3: TGTGCCAGCAGTGCAAATCCTGCTGAAGCTTTCTTT. Translation gives CASSANPAEAFF.

As to this clone: Other nucleotide sequences in the sample specify the same CDR3. The chain employs TRBV5-1 and TRBJ1-4; D is undetermined. Germline V gene data show CDR1 as SGHRS and CDR2 as YFSETQ. The CDR3 runs to 15 residues. Between the trimmed V and J ends, which lost 2 bases and 0 bases, there was a span of 8 bases. CDR3 bases: TGCGCCAGCAGCTTAGCAGGCTCAACTAATGAAAAACTGTTTTTT. Protein: CASSLAGSTNEKLFF.

Only one count was recorded for this clone. Germline and junction disagree at one end, which may indicate a read error. The CDR3 nucleotides read TGTGCCAGCACCTTAGGGTTCGGGGAGACCCAGTACTTC. Its protein product is CASTLGFGETQYF. The V gene is TRBV11-2, the J gene TRBJ2-5; no reliable D call. This CDR3 is built from 13 residues. Germline V CDR1 and CDR2: SGHAT, FQNNGV.

This chain joins TRBV5-4 and TRBJ2-3; weak D call: TRBD2 (6 bases). Trimming removed 0 bases from V and 6 bases from J, with 11 bases in between. The CDR3 has 14 amino acids. CDR1 and CDR2 from the germline V gene are SGHNT and YYREEE (reference sequence). The chain's CDR3 is CASSLALGRDTQYF. CDR3 bases: TGTGCCAGCAGCTTGGCACTAGGGAGGGATACGCAGTATTTT. The full variable domain, completed using reference TRBV5-4 and TRBJ2-3, is ETGVTQSPTHLIKTRGQQVTLRCSSQSGHNTVSWYQQALGQGPQFIFQYYREEENGRGNFPPRFSGLQFPNYSSELNVNALELDDSALYLCASSLALGRDTQYFGPGTRLTVL.

The genes are TRBV28 and TRBJ2-5, with 7 nucleotides matching TRBD1. J was trimmed by 9 bases and V by 4 bases; bases with no gene match: 14. The CDR3 covers 15 residues. In germline, CDR1 is MDHEN, CDR2 SYDVKM. The CDR3 loop is CASSSIGTAEAAQYF. The CDR3 coding sequence is TGTGCCAGCAGTTCTATAGGGACAGCCGAGGCGGCCCAGTACTTC.

J is TRBJ2-7 and V is TRBV15; the match to TRBD1 covers 10 bases. In germline, CDR1 is LNHNV, CDR2 YYDKDF (reference sequence). With 0 bases clipped from V and 5 bases from J, the junction kept 7 bases outside the gene matches. The CDR3 has 16 amino acids. CDR3 in amino acids: CATSRDPRGTGDEQYF. CDR3 bases: TGTGCCACCAGCAGAGATCCCCGTGGGACAGGGGACGAGCAGTACTTC.

The chain couples TRBV7-3 to TRBJ2-6; weak D call: TRBD1 (5 bases). CDR3 length equals 17 residues. CDR1 is SGHTA, CDR2 FQGTGA, per germline. V was pared by 5 bases and J by 0 bases, with 14 bases between. The CDR3 region has the DNA TGTGCCAGCAGCGGAATCGGACAAAACTCTGGGGCCAACGTCCTGACTTTC. It is translated as CASSGIGQNSGANVLTF.

The genes are TRBV18 and TRBJ1-5; a weak D match, TRBD1 (5 bases). Germline CDR1 reads KGHSH; CDR2 reads LQKENI. This CDR3 contains 15 residues. The V end lost 3 bases, the J end lost 7 bases, and 16 bases lay between the germline ends. CDR3 coding DNA: TGTGCCAGCTCACCGACACAGGCGAGAGACCAGCCCCAGCATTTT. Translated, it gives CASSPTQARDQPQHF. The variable domain in full, completed from reference TRBV18 and TRBJ1-5, reads NAGVMQNPRHLVRRRGQEARLRCSPMKGHSHVYWYRQLPEEGLKFMVYLQKENIIDESGMPKERFSAEFPKEGPSILRIQQVVRGDSAAYFCASSPTQARDQPQHFGDGTRLSIL.

The rearrangement links TRBV28 to TRBJ1-2, with TRBD1 identical over 8 bases. CDR1 MDHEN and CDR2 SYDVKM come from the germline V gene. This CDR3 spans 14 amino acids. The ends lost 5 bases at V and 7 bases at J; junction bases unmatched: 9. The chain's CDR3 is CASSIGQGRSGYTF. CDR3 DNA sequence: TGTGCCAGCAGTATCGGACAGGGCCGGAGTGGCTACACCTTC.

The genes are TRBV19 and TRBJ1-5; TRBD1 aligns across 8 bases. CDR3 size: 15 residues. Germline V gene sequence: CDR1 LNHDA, CDR2 SQIVND (reference sequence). V was clipped by 6 bases and J by 1 base; unmatched bases: 5. In DNA form, the CDR3 reads TGTGCCAGTAGAATGGACAGGGCGAGCAATCAGCCCCAGCATTTT. It translates to CASRMDRASNQPQHF. The full variable domain, its missing parts supplied by reference TRBV19 and TRBJ1-5, is DGGITQSPKYLFRKEGQNVTLSCEQNLNHDAMYWYRQDPGQGLRLIYYSQIVNDFQKGDIAEGYSVSREKKESFPLTVTSAQKNPTAFYLCASRMDRASNQPQHFGDGTRLSIL.

CDR3 coding DNA: TGTGCCAGCAGCGTAGGGAGCGTAACCGGGGGTGAGCAGTTCTTC. Its protein product is CASSVGSVTGGEQFF. V usage is TRBV9 and J usage is TRBJ2-1; tentatively, D is TRBD2 (6 bases). The CDR3 extends over 15 amino acids. The V gene lost 0 bases and the J gene lost 9 bases, with 16 bases spanning the gap. Germline CDR1 and CDR2: SGDLS and YYNGEE.

This chain uses TRBV15 with TRBJ2-3, with D tentatively TRBD2 (6 bases). The CDR3 contains 20 residues. The germline CDR1 and CDR2 sequences are LNHNV and YYDKDF (reference sequence). V gave up 6 bases and J gave up 8 bases, with 36 bases separating them. In DNA form, the CDR3 reads TGTGCCACCAGACAAAAGGTGGGAACGGCCCGGGGGAGTAAAGGGACTACGCAGTATTTT. It encodes CATRQKVGTARGSKGTTQYF.